The 21 T cell receptor beta chains listed next were all sequenced from one sample in a study of shared clonotypes between healthy human individuals. Clones were read by immunoSEQ multiplex PCR, and TCRdb kept only the in-frame ones, dropping some. Of about a million clones listed, 77% were seen once; the top ten hold 0.89%. Sequences were obtained from memory CD4+ T cells from PBMCs. Noted subset: CD45RA-negative fraction. The receptors were sampled from a young man in good health. Some clones in this sample may be carry-over from other donors' samples.

The chain has TRBV5-1 and TRBJ2-6; D gene unclear. This CDR3 has 16 residues. With 1 base removed from V and 0 bases from J, the gap between germline ends came to 8 bases. Germline CDR1 is SGHRS and CDR2 is YFSETQ. Here the CDR3 DNA reads TGCGCCAGCAGCTTGAGCTCGCCCTCTGGGGCCAACGTCCTGACTTTC. It translates to CASSLSSPSGANVLTF.

The chain has TRBV10-3 and TRBJ1-1, with D uncertain. V was pared by 8 bases and J by 1 base, with 11 bases between. There are 13 residues in the CDR3. Germline V gives CDR1 ENHRY, CDR2 SYGVKD. The CDR3 loop reads CAIEAQQNTEAFF. CDR3 DNA: TGTGCCATCGAGGCACAACAGAACACTGAAGCTTTCTTT.

The chain couples TRBV9 to TRBJ2-2; D may be TRBD2 (5 bases). Trimming left V 2 bases short and J 3 bases short, with 8 bases between. The CDR3 is made up of 14 amino acids. The germline V gene has CDR1 SGDLS and CDR2 YYNGEE. The CDR3 protein is CASSVTSDTGELFF. The CDR3 DNA is TGTGCCAGCAGCGTCACTAGTGACACCGGGGAGCTGTTTTTT.

The rearrangement links TRBV28 to TRBJ1-2; a possible D gene is TRBD1 (5 bases). The length of the CDR3 is 13 residues. CDR1 MDHEN and CDR2 SYDVKM come from the germline V gene. Deletions cut 6 bases from V and 7 bases from J, with 15 bases between. CDR3 in DNA: TGTGCCAGCAGATCCAGGGAGAGGGTTGGCTACACCTTC. It codes for CASRSRERVGYTF.

The gene calls are TRBV9 and TRBJ2-1; D is ambiguous. V lost 0 bases and J 8 bases, leaving 9 bases between the germline ends. The CDR3 totals 13 residues. Germline V lookup: CDR1 SGDLS, CDR2 YYNGEE. CDR3 in DNA: TGTGCCAGCAGCGTAGTGTCCCGGGATGAGCAGTTCTTC. Its translation is CASSVVSRDEQFF.

The chain joins TRBV18 to TRBJ2-1; 7 nucleotides line up with TRBD2. This CDR3 comprises 17 residues. Germline V gives CDR1 KGHSH, CDR2 LQKENI. J was trimmed by 0 bases and V by 3 bases; bases with no gene match: 8. This CDR3 reads CASSPMTSSYSYNEQFF. The CDR3 DNA reads as TGTGCCAGCTCACCCATGACTAGCAGCTACTCCTACAATGAGCAGTTCTTC.

J is TRBJ2-5 and V is TRBV14; 8 nucleotides agree with TRBD1. Germline V CDR1 and CDR2: SGHDN, FVKESK. V trimming: 6 bases; J trimming: 4 bases; junction bases outside the gene matches: 7. The CDR3 length is 14 residues. CDR3: CASSSTGVPETQYF. CDR3 DNA: TGTGCCAGCAGTTCGACAGGGGTTCCAGAGACCCAGTACTTC.

V is TRBV7-8 and J is TRBJ2-5; unclear D gene. V was cut by 5 bases and J by 5 bases, with 12 bases left in between. Germline V gene lookup returns CDR1 SGHVS and CDR2 FQNEAQ. The CDR3 extends over 13 amino acids. CDR3 nucleotides: TGTGCCAGCAGCCTTCGGACCGGGGAGACCCAGTACTTC. It yields the protein CASSLRTGETQYF. Using reference TRBV7-8 and TRBJ2-5 for the parts outside the CDR3, the full variable domain is GAGVSQSPRYKVAKRGQDVALRCDPISGHVSLFWYQQALGQGPEFLTYFQNEAQLDKSGLPSDRFFAERPEGSVSTLKIQRTQQEDSAVYLCASSLRTGETQYFGPGTRLLVL.

The chain links TRBV28 to TRBJ1-5, with a tentative D call TRBD1 (5 bases). Germline loops: CDR1 MDHEN, CDR2 SYDVKM. CDR3 size: 15 residues. Deletions cut 5 bases from V and 6 bases from J, with 17 bases between. The DNA for the CDR3 is TGTGCCAGCAGTCTCCTTTGGGGGGGAGGTCAGCCCCAGCATTTT. It yields the protein CASSLLWGGGQPQHF.

The rearrangement uses TRBV27 and TRBJ1-2, with 8 bases lining up with TRBD1. Looked up from germline, CDR1 is MNHEY and CDR2 is SMNVEV (reference sequence). The CDR3 runs 13 residues. The V and J ends lost 6 bases and 4 bases, in that order; junction bases with no gene match: 4. The CDR3 DNA sequence: TGTGCCAGCAGAACGACAGGGGCCTATGGCTACACCTTC. This gives the protein CASRTTGAYGYTF.

The DNA for the CDR3 is TGTGCCAGCAAAAAGGGGGTTAACACAGATACGCAGTATTTT. Protein: CASKKGVNTDTQYF. This rearrangement joins TRBV2 to TRBJ2-3; TRBD1 might be the D (6 bases). Germline V gene lookup returns CDR1 SNHLY and CDR2 FYNNEI. The CDR3 runs 14 residues. Deletions cut 7 bases from V and 2 bases from J, with 13 bases between. Filled out from reference TRBV2 and TRBJ2-3, the complete variable domain reads EPEVTQTPSHQVTQMGQEVILRCVPISNHLYFYWYRQILGQKVEFLVSFYNNEISEKSEIFDDQFSVERPDGSNFTLKIRSTKLEDSAMYFCASKKGVNTDTQYFGPGTRLTVL.

This chain joins TRBV12-5 and TRBJ2-1; D is possibly TRBD2 (6 bases). The CDR3 has 14 residues. From germline, CDR1 is LGHNT and CDR2 FRNRAP. V was cut by 6 bases and J by 7 bases, with 16 bases left in between. The CDR3 nucleotides read TGTGCTAGTGGACTTAGCGGAGTGAGGAATGAGCAGTTCTTC. Translated, it gives CASGLSGVRNEQFF.

To note about this clone: It may be a read error: a sequence one base away is much more abundant. This sample also contains other DNA sequences that code for the same CDR3. This chain connects TRBV11-2 to TRBJ2-7; 8 bases align to TRBD2. The V segment lost 2 bases and the J segment 0 bases; nucleotides outside the gene matches: 3. CDR1 is SGHAT, CDR2 FQNNGV, per germline. CDR3 length equals 15 residues. For the CDR3, the DNA is TGTGCCAGCAGCTTAACTAGCGGAAGCTCCTACGAGCAGTACTTC. Translating gives CASSLTSGSSYEQYF.

The chain carries TRBV7-9 and TRBJ2-5; TRBD1 matches at 12 bases. The CDR3 extends over 15 amino acids. Germline-derived CDR1 and CDR2 are SEHNR and FQNEAQ (reference sequence). The J segment lost 5 bases and the V segment lost 5 bases, leaving 6 bases of the junction unmatched. CDR3: CASSLGTGGFETQYF. The CDR3 coding sequence is TGTGCCAGCAGCCTCGGGACAGGGGGCTTCGAGACCCAGTACTTC.

This clone was recorded only once. The CDR3 spells CASSPLFGQNTEAFF. The CDR3, as DNA: TGTGCCAGCAGCCCACTCTTTGGTCAGAACACTGAAGCTTTCTTT. The J gene is TRBJ1-1, the V gene TRBV11-2, with D hard to call. The V gene's germline CDR1 is SGHAT and CDR2 FQNNGV. The CDR3 runs to 15 residues. The V gene lost 5 bases and the J gene lost 1 base, with 14 bases spanning the gap.

The table lists this clone with a count of one. V and J are TRBV11-3 and TRBJ2-7; D might be TRBD1 (6 bases). The CDR3 covers 12 residues. V shed 11 bases and J shed 4 bases, with 15 bases lying between them. Germline V gene data show CDR1 as SGHNT and CDR2 as YENEEA. This chain's CDR3 is CAWAGVGYEQYF. In DNA form, the CDR3 reads TGTGCCTGGGCAGGGGTGGGTTACGAGCAGTACTTC.

This clone was detected a few times. V and J are TRBV4-1 and TRBJ1-4, with D tentatively TRBD1 (5 bases). V was pared by 2 bases and J by 7 bases, with 14 bases between. CDR3 size: 15 residues. Germline values: CDR1 MGHRA, CDR2 YSYEKL. CDR3 in amino acids: CASSQYMQGPEKLFF. For the CDR3, the DNA is TGCGCCAGCAGCCAATATATGCAGGGCCCTGAAAAACTGTTTTTT.

On this clone: This sample includes further DNA sequences coding for the same CDR3. V usage is TRBV9 and J usage is TRBJ2-7, with no clear D. This CDR3 comprises 14 residues. V was clipped by 0 bases and J by 0 bases, with 7 bases between them. CDR1 SGDLS and CDR2 YYNGEE come from the germline V gene. The CDR3 protein is CASSVDSASYEQYF. In nucleotides, the CDR3 is TGTGCCAGCAGCGTAGACAGCGCCTCCTACGAGCAGTACTTC.

This chain connects TRBV29-1 to TRBJ2-2; tentatively, D is TRBD2 (5 bases). Per germline, CDR1 SQVTM and CDR2 ANQGSEA. Trimming left V 7 bases short and J 2 bases short, with 14 bases between. CDR3 length: 14 amino acids. The CDR3 DNA reads TGCAGCGCGACCGGGATAGATAACACCGGGGAGCTGTTTTTT. It is translated as CSATGIDNTGELFF.

This chain joins TRBV9 and TRBJ2-7, with 9 positions matching TRBD2. V was clipped by 4 bases and J by 2 bases; unmatched bases: 7. Germline V gene sequence: CDR1 SGDLS, CDR2 YYNGEE. The CDR3 spans 15 residues. The CDR3 DNA reads as TGTGCCAGCAGCACCCAAGGACTAGCGACCTACGAGCAGTACTTC. Its protein is CASSTQGLATYEQYF.

The chain carries TRBV7-9 and TRBJ1-2; D possibly corresponds to TRBD1 (5 bases). Germline CDR1 is SEHNR and CDR2 is FQNEAQ (reference sequence). V shed 3 bases and J shed 4 bases, with 12 bases lying between them. The CDR3 consists of 14 residues. As DNA, the CDR3 is TGTGCCAGCAGCTTGGAGACAGAATCCTATGGCTACACCTTC. It encodes CASSLETESYGYTF.